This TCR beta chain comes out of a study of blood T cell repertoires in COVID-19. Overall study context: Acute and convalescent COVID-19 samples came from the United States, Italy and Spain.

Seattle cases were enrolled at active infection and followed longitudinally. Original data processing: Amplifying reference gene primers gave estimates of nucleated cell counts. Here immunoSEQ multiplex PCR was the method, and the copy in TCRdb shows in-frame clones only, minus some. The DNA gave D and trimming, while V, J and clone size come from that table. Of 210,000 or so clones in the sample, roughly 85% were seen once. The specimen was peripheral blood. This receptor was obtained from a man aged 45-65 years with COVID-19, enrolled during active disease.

The CDR3 DNA reads as TGCGCCAGCAGTGAGTCTCGCGGGGGGCCGCCAAACGAGCAGTTCTTC. It codes for CASSESRGGPPNEQFF. This chain uses TRBV10-1 with TRBJ2-1, with 8 nucleotides matching TRBD2. Trimming took 0 bases from V and 10 from J; bases not matched to a gene: 11. This CDR3 comprises 16 residues. Germline V lookup: CDR1 WNHNN, CDR2 SYGVQD (reference sequence).